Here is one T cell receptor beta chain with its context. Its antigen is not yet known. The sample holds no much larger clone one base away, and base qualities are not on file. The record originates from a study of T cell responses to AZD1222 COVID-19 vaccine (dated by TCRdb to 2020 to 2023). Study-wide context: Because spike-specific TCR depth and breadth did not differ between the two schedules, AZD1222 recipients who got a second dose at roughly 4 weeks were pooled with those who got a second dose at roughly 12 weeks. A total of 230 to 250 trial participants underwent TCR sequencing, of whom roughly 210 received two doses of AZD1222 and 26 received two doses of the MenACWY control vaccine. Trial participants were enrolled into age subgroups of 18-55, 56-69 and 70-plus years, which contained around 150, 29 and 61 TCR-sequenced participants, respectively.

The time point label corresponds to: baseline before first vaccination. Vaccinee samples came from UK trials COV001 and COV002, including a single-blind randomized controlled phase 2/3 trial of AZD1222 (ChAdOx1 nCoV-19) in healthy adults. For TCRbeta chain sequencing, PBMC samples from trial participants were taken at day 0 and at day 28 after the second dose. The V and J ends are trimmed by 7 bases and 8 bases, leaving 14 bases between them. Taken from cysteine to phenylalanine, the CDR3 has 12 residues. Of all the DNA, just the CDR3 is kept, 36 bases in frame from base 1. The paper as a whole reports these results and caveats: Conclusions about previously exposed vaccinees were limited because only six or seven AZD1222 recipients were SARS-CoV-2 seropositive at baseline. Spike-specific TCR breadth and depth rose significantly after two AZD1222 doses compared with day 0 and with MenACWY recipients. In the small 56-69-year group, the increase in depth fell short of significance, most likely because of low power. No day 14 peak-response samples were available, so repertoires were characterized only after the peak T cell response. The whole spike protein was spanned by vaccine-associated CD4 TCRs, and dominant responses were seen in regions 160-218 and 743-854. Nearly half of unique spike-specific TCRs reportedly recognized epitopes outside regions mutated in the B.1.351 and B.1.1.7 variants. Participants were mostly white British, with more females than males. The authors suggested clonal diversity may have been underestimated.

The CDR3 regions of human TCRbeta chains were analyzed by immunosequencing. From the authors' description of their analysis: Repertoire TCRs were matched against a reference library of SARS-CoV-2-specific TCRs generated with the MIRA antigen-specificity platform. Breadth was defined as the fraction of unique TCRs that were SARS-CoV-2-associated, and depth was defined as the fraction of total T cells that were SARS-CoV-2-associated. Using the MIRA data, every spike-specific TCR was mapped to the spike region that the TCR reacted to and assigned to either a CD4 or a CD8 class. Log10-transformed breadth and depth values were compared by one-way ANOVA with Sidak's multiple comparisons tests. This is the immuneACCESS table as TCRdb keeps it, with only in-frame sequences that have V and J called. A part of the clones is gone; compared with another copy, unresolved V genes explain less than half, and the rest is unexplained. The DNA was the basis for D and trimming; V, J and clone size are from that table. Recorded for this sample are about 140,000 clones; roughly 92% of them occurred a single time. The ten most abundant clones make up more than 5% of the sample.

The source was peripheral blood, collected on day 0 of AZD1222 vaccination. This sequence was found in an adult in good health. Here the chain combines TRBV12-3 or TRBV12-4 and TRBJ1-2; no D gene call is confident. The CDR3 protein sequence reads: CASTLGPLGYTF. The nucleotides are TGTGCCAGCACCCTGGGCCCGCTGGGCTACACCTTC.